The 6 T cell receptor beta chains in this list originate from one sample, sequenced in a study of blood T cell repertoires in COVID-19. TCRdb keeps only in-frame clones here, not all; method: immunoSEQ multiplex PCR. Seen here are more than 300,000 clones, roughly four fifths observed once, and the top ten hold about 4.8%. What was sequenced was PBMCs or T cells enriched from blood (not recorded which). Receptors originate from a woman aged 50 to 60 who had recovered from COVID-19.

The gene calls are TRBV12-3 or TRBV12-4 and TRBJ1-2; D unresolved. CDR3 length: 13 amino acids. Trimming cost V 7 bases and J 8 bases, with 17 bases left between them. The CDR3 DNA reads TGTGCCAGCACTCTGTTACATTATAAAGGCTACACCTTC. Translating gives CASTLLHYKGYTF.

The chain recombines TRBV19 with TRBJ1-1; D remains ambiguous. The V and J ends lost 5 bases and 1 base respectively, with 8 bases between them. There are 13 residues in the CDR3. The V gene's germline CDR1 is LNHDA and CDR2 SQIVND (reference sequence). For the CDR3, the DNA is TGTGCCAGTAGTCGACTCGAGAACACTGAAGCTTTCTTT. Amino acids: CASSRLENTEAFF.

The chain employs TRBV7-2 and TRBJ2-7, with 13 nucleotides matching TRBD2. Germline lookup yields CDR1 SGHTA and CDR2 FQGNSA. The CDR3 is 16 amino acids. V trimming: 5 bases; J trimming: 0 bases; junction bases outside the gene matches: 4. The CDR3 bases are TGTGCCAGCAGCGCCTGGACTAGCGGGAGCTCCTACGAGCAGTACTTC. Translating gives CASSAWTSGSSYEQYF.

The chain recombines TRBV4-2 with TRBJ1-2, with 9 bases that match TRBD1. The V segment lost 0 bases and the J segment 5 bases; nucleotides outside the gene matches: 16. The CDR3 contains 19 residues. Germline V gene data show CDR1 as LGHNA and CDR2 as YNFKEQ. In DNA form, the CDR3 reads TGTGCCAGCAGCCAAGAACAGCCGGGACAGGGTGTTCGAAGGTATGGCTACACCTTC. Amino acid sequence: CASSQEQPGQGVRRYGYTF.

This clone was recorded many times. The CDR3 here is CASSLVPGTVSSPHQPQHF. CDR3 in DNA: TGTGCCAGCAGCTTAGTTCCCGGGACAGTGAGTTCACCTCATCAGCCCCAGCATTTT. The V gene is TRBV7-8, the J gene TRBJ1-5; 7 bases are shared with TRBD1. The CDR3 runs 19 residues. Per the germline V gene, CDR1 is SGHVS and CDR2 is FQNEAQ. Unmatched junction bases numbered 17, after V lost 1 base and J lost 5 bases. The full variable domain, its missing parts supplied by reference TRBV7-8 and TRBJ1-5, is GAGVSQSPRYKVAKRGQDVALRCDPISGHVSLFWYQQALGQGPEFLTYFQNEAQLDKSGLPSDRFFAERPEGSVSTLKIQRTQQEDSAVYLCASSLVPGTVSSPHQPQHFGDGTRLSIL.

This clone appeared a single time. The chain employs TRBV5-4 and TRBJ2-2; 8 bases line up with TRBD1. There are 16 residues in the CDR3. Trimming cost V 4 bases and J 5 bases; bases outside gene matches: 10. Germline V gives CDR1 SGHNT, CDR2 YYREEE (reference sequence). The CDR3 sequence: CASSHGQGARTGELFF. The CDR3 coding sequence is TGTGCCAGCAGCCACGGACAGGGCGCGAGAACCGGGGAGCTGTTTTTT.